These T cell receptor beta chains were read from a single sample in a study of cytomegalovirus exposure and HLA in healthy donors. Assay used: immunoSEQ multiplex PCR; TCRdb lists only in-frame clones, some missing. This sample has about 110,000 clones, with 86% found just once. Sample: PBMCs. These receptors all stem from a man aged 35-49 years in good health and CMV-seronegative. Both conserved end residues are part of each CDR3. A D gene is named only where the DNA matches it firmly. Clone sizes are given selectively: once, few, many, or a class where the clone is expanded.

-	TRBJ2-7	-	TRBV6-1	TGTGCCAGCAGCGGTAAAAGGGGTTCCTACGAGCAGTACTTC	CASSGKRGSYEQYF
-	TRBJ2-7	-	TRBV5-1	TGCGCCAGCAGCTTGAGTCCGGGCTACGAGCAGTACTTC	CASSLSPGYEQYF
-	TRBJ2-5	-	TRBV28	TGTGCCAGCAGTTTAACAGGGAGCTTCCAAGAGACCCAGTACTTC	CASSLTGSFQETQYF
-	TRBJ2-1	-	TRBV7-6	TGTGCCAGCAGCTTATCTGCACAGTACTACAATGAGCAGTTCTTC	CASSLSAQYYNEQFF
-	TRBJ2-3	-	TRBV5-4	TGTGCCAGCAGCTTTCGACAGAGGGATACGCAGTATTTT	CASSFRQRDTQYF
few	TRBJ2-2	TRBD1	TRBV2	TGTGCCAGCAGGTACCCAGGGACAGGGCGAAACACCGGGGAGCTGTTTTTT	CASRYPGTGRNTGELFF
-	TRBJ1-2	-	TRBV11-2	TGTGCCAGCAGCTTATCCCACAGCGGGCTATCTGGCTACACCTTC	CASSLSHSGLSGYTF
-	TRBJ1-3	-	TRBV28	TGTGCCAGCAGTTTATCTGGGAGCTCTGGAAACACCATATATTTT	CASSLSGSSGNTIYF
-	TRBJ1-2	TRBD1	TRBV23-1	TGCGCCAGCAGACTAAGCCTAGCCGGGACAGGAGTTAACTATGGCTACACCTTC	CASRLSLAGTGVNYGYTF
-	TRBJ2-7	-	TRBV28	TGTGCCAGCAGTTCATTTCCCTACGAGCAGTACTTC	CASSSFPYEQYF
-	TRBJ1-4	-	TRBV30	TGTGCCTGGAGTGTAGGAGGGATTGCAACTAATGAAAAACTGTTTTTT	CAWSVGGIATNEKLFF
-	TRBJ2-3	TRBD1	TRBV2	TGTGCCAGCACCTTGACAGGGGATGGCACAGATACGCAGTATTTT	CASTLTGDGTDTQYF
-	TRBJ1-5	TRBD1	TRBV6-5	TGTGCCAGCGGCGACAGGGGGCACCAGCCCCAGCATTTT	CASGDRGHQPQHF